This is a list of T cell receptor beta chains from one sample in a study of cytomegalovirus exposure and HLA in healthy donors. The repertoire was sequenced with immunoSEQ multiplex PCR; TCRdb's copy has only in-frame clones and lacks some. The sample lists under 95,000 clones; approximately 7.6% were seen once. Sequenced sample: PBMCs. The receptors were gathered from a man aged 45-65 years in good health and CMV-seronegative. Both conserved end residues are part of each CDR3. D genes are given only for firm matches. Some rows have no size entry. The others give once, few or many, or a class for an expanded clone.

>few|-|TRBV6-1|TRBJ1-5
CASSEGRNQPQHF
TGTGCCAGCAGTGAAGGGAGGAATCAGCCCCAGCATTTT
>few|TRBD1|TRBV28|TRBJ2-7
CASSPRTGTGFGEQYF
TGTGCCAGCAGTCCCCGAACCGGGACAGGGTTTGGCGAGCAGTACTTC
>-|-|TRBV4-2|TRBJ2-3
CASSQDRGGEDTQYF
TGTGCCAGCAGCCAAGATAGAGGGGGGGAGGATACGCAGTATTTT
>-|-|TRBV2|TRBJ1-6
CASSTGTALHF
TGTGCCAGCAGCACCGGGACTGCCCTCCACTTT
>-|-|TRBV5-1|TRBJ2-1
CASSLDNNNEQFF
TGCGCCAGCAGCTTGGACAATAACAATGAGCAGTTCTTC
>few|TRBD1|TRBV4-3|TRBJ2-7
CASSQGGQGVAFEQYF
TGCGCCAGCAGCCAAGGAGGTCAGGGGGTGGCTTTCGAGCAGTACTTC
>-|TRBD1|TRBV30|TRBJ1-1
CAWGTAPDTEAFF
TGTGCCTGGGGGACAGCCCCCGACACTGAAGCTTTCTTT
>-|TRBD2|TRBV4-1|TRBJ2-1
CASSQEANLAGSYNEQFF
TGCGCCAGCAGCCAAGAGGCCAATCTAGCGGGCTCCTACAATGAGCAGTTCTTC
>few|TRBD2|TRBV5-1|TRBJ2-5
CASSSTSGGPGETQYF
TGCGCCAGCAGCTCAACTAGCGGGGGCCCGGGGGAGACCCAGTACTTC
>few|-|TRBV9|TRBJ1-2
CASSVRSSGEGYTF
TGTGCCAGCAGCGTCCGTTCTTCAGGGGAAGGCTACACCTTC
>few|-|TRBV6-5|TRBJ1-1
CASSYSGGSEAFF
TGTGCCAGCAGTTACTCGGGGGGGTCTGAAGCTTTCTTT
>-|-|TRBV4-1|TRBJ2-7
CASSQVEGLGYEQYF
TGCGCCAGCAGCCAGGTTGAGGGACTCGGCTACGAGCAGTACTTC
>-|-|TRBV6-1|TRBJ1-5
CASSDDRSNQPQHF
TGTGCCAGCAGTGACGACAGGTCCAATCAGCCCCAGCATTTT
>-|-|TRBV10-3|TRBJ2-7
CAISVWLTRGPYSYEQYF
TGTGCCATCAGTGTGTGGCTAACGCGGGGGCCGTACTCCTACGAGCAGTACTTC
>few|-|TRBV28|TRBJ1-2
CASAEGDLWYGYTF
TGTGCCAGCGCTGAAGGGGACTTATGGTATGGCTACACCTTC
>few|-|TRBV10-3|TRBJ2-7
CATGGSYEQYF
TGTGCCACAGGAGGCTCCTACGAGCAGTACTTC
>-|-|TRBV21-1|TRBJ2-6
CASSLRTGSGGANVLTF
TGTGCCAGCAGCCTCCGGACAGGCTCGGGAGGGGCCAACGTCCTGACTTTC
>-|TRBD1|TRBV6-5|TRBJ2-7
CASSNRGPPYEQYF
TGTGCCAGCAGTAACAGGGGGCCCCCCTACGAGCAGTACTTC
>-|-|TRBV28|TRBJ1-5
CASGGDWDNQPQHF
TGTGCCAGCGGAGGGGATTGGGACAATCAGCCCCAGCATTTT
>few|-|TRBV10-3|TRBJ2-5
CAISENPIGGETQYF
TGTGCCATCAGTGAGAACCCGATAGGAGGAGAGACCCAGTACTTC
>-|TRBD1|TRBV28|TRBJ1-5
CASSSGTGGFQPQHF
TGTGCCAGCAGCTCCGGGACAGGGGGTTTTCAGCCCCAGCATTTT
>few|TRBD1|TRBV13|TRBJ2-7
CASSFTRQGAYEQYF
TGTGCCAGCAGCTTTACGCGACAGGGGGCCTACGAGCAGTACTTC
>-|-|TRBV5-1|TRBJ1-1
CASSLLSMNTEAFF
TGCGCCAGCAGCTTGCTTAGCATGAACACTGAAGCGTTCTTT